This T cell receptor (beta chain) came from a study of response to subunit inactivated influenza vaccine. General study points: A suggestion made by the authors is that each seasonal influenza vaccination recruits few new T cells.

This CDR3 is 17 amino acids long. Germline trimming cut 6 bases from V and 0 bases from J; bases unmatched to any gene: 9. Regarding this clonotype: Its antigen is unknown.

TCRdb used MiXCR to reprocess the RT-PCR reads, holding one entry per CDR3 protein. The sample contains 500,000 to 550,000 distinct CDR3 sequences, 20% to 25% of which appear only once. This sample also appeared in a second study, on T cells expressing NK-cell markers. As reported in that work: 5'RACE template switching with UMIs generated TCR beta cDNA. Underlying the TCR beta repertoires were sorted CD3+CD56+NKG2C+, CD3+CD56+NKG2C- and CD3+CD56-NKG2C+ T cells. Seven HCMV-seropositive donors and one seronegative donor made up the eight sequenced donors. About six donors carried dominant NKG2C+ clonotypes that made up roughly 1.0-7.5% of their CD8+ T cells.

This TCR was sampled from a man aged 50-59 years who received an inactivated influenza vaccine. The input for sequencing was CD4+ T cells sorted from PBMCs, taken approximately 12 days after vaccination. The chain recombines TRBV12-3 or TRBV12-4 with TRBJ2-2; TRBD1 agrees at 8 bases. CDR3 sequence: CASSARGPFANTGELFF. The CDR3 DNA is TGTGCCAGCAGCGCCAGGGGGCCCTTTGCGAACACCGGGGAGCTGTTTTTT.